This TCR beta chain was identified during a study of beta chain features in type 1 diabetes. Investigators reverse transcribed all isolated RNA, so they sequenced expressed TCRB transcripts. Using immunoSEQ multiplex PCR, the repertoire was profiled, and TCRdb retains in-frame clones only, with some absent. The data show 300,000 to 350,000 clones, 7.5% to 9% seen once. Germline CDR1 SGHTA, CDR2 FQGNSA. Trimming removed 0 bases at V and 9 bases at J, with 11 bases between. The CDR3 has 14 residues. This clone was picked up many times. The sequencing input was central memory CD4+ T cells from blood. The TCR sequence derives from a woman between 18 and 29 years old in good health. The chain uses TRBV7-2 and TRBJ2-2; maybe TRBD2 (5 bases). The CDR3 spells CASSLARGARELFF. CDR3 coding DNA: TGTGCCAGCAGCTTAGCCCGGGGAGCCCGGGAGCTGTTTTTT.